This entry describes one T cell receptor beta chain. Germline CDR1 and CDR2: LNHDA and SQIVND (reference sequence). With 2 bases clipped from V and 5 bases from J, the junction kept 7 bases outside the gene matches. The CDR3 is made up of 15 amino acids. Amplification of TCR beta CDR3 regions used RNA as the template. The TCR CDR3 was amplified in a first-round RT-PCR using the HTBI primer set. Each CDR3 protein gets one entry after TCRdb re-called the multiplex PCR reads with MiXCR. The table shows under 650,000 distinct CDR3 sequences, with roughly 16% occurring only once. The sample comes from a study of T cells in Graves' hyperthyroidism and ophthalmopathy.

The sample comprised blood. The TCR was taken from a woman aged 25 to 39 with Graves' hyperthyroidism. J is TRBJ1-2 and V is TRBV19; 8 bases are shared with TRBD1. In DNA, the CDR3 is TGTGCCAGTAGTATATATTCGGACAGGGTATATGGCTACACCTTC. Translated, it gives CASSIYSDRVYGYTF.